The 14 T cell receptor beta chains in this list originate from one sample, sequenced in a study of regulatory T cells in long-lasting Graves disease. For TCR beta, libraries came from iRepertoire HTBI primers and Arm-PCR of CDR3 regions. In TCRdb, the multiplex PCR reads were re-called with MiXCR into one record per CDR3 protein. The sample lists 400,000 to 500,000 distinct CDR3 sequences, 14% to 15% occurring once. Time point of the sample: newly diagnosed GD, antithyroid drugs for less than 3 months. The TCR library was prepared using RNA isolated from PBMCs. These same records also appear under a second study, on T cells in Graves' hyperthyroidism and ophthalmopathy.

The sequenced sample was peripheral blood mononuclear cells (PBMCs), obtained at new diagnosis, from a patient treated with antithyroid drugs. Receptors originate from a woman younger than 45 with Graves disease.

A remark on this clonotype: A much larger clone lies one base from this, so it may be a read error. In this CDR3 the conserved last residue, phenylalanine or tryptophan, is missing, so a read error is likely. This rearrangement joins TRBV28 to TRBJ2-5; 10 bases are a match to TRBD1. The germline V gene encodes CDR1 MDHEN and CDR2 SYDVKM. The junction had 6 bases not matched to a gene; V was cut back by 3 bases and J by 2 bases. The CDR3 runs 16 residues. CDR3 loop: CASSLWDRGRQETQYS. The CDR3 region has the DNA TGTGCCAGCAGTTTGTGGGACAGGGGTAGGCAAGAGACCCAGTACTCC.

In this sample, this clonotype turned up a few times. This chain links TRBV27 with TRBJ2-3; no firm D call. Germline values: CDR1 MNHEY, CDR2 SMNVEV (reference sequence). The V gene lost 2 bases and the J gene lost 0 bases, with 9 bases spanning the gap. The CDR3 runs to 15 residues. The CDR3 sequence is CASSLVGVSTDTQYF. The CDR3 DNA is TGTGCCAGCAGTTTAGTCGGAGTGAGCACAGATACGCAGTATTTT.

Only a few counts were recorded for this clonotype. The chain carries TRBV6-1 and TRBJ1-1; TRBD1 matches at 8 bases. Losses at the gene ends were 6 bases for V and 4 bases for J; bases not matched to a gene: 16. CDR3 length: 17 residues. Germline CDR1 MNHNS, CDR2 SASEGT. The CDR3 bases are TGTGCCAGCAGCAGCCTTGGACAGGGCCTCGGGGTCACTGAAGCTTTCTTT. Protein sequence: CASSSLGQGLGVTEAFF.

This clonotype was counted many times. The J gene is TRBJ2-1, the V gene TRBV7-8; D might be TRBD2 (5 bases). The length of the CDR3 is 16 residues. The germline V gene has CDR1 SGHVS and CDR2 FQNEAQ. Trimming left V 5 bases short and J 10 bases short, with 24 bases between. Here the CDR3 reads CASSRRGGAVVAEQFF. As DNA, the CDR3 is TGTGCCAGCAGCCGCCGCGGAGGTGCGGTGGTTGCGGAGCAGTTCTTC.

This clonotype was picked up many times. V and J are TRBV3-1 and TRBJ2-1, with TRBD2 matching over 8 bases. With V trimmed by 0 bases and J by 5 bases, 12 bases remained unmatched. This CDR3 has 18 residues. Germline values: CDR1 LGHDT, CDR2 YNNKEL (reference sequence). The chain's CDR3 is CASSQETPERELNNEQFF. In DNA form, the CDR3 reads TGTGCCAGCAGCCAAGAGACCCCCGAGCGGGAGTTGAACAATGAGCAGTTCTTC.

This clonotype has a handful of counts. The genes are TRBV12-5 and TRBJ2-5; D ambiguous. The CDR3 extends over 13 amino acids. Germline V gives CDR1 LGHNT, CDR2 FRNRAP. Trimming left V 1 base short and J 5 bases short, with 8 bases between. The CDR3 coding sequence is TGTGCTAGTGGTTTGGGGAGAGCGGAGACCCAGTACTTC. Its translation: CASGLGRAETQYF. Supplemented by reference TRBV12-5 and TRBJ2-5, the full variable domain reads DARVTQTPRHKVTEMGQEVTMRCQPILGHNTVFWYRQTMMQGLELLAYFRNRAPLDDSGMPKDRFSAEMPDATLATLKIQPSEPRDSAVYFCASGLGRAETQYFGPGTRLLVL.

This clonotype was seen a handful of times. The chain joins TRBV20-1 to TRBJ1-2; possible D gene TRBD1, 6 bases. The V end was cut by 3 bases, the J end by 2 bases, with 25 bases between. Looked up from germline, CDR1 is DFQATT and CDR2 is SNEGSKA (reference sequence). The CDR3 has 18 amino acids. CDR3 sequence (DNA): TGCAGTGCTAGGGGTTCACATTCAGAGGGGGACTGGAACTATGGCTACACCTTC. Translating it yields CSARGSHSEGDWNYGYTF.

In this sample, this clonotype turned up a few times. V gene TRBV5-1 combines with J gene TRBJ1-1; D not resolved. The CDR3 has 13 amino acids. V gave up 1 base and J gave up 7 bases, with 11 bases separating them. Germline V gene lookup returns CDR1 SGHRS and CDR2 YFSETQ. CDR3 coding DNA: TGCGCCAGCAGCTTGTCATTTGGCTATGAAGCTTTCTTT. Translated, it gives CASSLSFGYEAFF.

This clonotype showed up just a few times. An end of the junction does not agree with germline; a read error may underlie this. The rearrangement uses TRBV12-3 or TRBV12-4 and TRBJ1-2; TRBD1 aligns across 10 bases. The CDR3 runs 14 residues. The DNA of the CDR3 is TGTGCCAGCAGCCCGACAGGGGGCGCCTATGGCTACGCCTTC. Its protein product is CASSPTGGAYGYAF.

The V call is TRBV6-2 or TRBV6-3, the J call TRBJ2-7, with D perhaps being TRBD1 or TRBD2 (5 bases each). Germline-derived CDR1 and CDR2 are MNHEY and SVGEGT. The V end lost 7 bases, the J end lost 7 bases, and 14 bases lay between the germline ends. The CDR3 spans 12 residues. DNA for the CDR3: TGTGCCAGCACTGGGACCCTAGAAGAGCAGTACTTC. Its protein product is CASTGTLEEQYF.

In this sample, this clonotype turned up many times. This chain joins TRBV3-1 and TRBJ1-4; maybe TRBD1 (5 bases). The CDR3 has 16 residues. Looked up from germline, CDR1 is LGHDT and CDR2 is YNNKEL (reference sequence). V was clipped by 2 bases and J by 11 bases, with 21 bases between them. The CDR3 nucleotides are TGTGCCAGCAGCCAACTTGGCGTAGCGGGACCCGGGAAACTGTTTTTT. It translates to CASSQLGVAGPGKLFF.

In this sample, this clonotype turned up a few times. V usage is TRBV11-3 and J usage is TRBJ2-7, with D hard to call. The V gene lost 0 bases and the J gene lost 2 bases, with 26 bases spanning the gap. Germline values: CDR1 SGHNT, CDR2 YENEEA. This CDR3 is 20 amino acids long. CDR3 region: CASSLDPPKPRRSLTYEQYF. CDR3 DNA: TGTGCCAGCAGCTTAGATCCCCCGAAACCCCGTCGGAGTCTTACCTACGAGCAGTACTTC.

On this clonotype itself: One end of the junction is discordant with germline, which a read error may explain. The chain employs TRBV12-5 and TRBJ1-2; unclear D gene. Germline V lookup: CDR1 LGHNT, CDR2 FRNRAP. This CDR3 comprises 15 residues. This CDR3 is CVSGLGQRVSYGYTF. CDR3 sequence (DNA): TGTGTTAGTGGTTTGGGCCAGCGGGTCTCCTATGGCTACACCTTC.

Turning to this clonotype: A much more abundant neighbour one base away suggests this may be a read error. For the CDR3, the DNA is TGCAGTGCTAGCTCTAGACTAGGGGCCCCGGATACGCAGTATTTT. Translating gives CSASSRLGAPDTQYF. V is TRBV20-1 and J is TRBJ2-3, with D perhaps matching TRBD2 (6 bases). V gave up 3 bases and J gave up 6 bases, with 19 bases separating them. The CDR3 contains 15 residues. Germline CDR1 DFQATT, CDR2 SNEGSKA (reference sequence).